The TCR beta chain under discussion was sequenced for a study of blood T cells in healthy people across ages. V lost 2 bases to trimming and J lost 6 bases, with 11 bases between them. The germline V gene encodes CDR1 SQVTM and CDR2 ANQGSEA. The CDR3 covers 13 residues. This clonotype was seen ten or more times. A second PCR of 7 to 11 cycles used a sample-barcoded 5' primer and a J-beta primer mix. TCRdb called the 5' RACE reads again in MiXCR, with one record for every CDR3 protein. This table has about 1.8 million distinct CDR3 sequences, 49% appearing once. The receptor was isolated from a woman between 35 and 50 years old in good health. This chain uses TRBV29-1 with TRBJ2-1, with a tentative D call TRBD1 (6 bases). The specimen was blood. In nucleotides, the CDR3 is TGCAGCGTTGAAATTACCAGGGGCAATGAGCAGTTCTTC. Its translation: CSVEITRGNEQFF.